This T cell receptor (beta chain) was documented in a study of T cells in Graves' hyperthyroidism and ophthalmopathy. TCR beta CDR3 regions were amplified from RNA transcripts. The HTBI primer set drove a first-round RT-PCR of the TCR CDR3. TCRdb re-analysed the multiplex PCR reads in MiXCR, keeping a single row per CDR3 protein. The sample has roughly 380,000 distinct CDR3 sequences; more than 11% are singletons. General observations from the study: Prediction of ophthalmopathy progression came a median roughly 6.4 months pre-onset. Also found in blood were most expanded thyroid clonotypes above 0.001.

This clonotype came up many times. What it recognizes is unknown. The germline V gene encodes CDR1 SGHVS and CDR2 FNYEAQ. The CDR3 covers 13 residues. V lost 5 bases to trimming and J lost 7 bases, with 12 bases between them. The source is a woman aged 55-75 years with Graves' hyperthyroidism. What was sequenced was blood. V is TRBV7-6 and J is TRBJ2-1, with no clear D. For the CDR3, the DNA is TGTGCCAGCAGCCCAGCCCCTACGAATGAGCAGTTCTTC. Protein product: CASSPAPTNEQFF.